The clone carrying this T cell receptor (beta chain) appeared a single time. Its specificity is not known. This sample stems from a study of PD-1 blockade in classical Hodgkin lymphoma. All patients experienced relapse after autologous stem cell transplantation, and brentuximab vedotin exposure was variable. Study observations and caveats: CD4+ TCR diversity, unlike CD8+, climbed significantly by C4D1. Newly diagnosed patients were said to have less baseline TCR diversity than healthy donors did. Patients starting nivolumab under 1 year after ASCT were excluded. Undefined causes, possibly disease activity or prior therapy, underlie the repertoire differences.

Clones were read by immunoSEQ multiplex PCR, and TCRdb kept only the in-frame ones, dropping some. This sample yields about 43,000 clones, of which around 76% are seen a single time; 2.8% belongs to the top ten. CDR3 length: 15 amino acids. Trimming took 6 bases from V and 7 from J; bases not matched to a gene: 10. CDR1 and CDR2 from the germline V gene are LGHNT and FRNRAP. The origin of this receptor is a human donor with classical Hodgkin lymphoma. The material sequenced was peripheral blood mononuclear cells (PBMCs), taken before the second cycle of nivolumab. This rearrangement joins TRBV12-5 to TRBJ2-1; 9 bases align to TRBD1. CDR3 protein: CASGYGQGIRNEQFF. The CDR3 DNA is TGTGCTAGTGGCTACGGACAGGGGATTAGGAATGAGCAGTTCTTC.